Listed below are T cell receptor beta chains from one sample, sequenced in a study of cytomegalovirus exposure and HLA in healthy donors. Libraries were prepared by immunoSEQ multiplex PCR; TCRdb keeps only in-frame clonotypes and omits some of them. Here the sample spans 210,000 or so clones, about 86% being singletons. The material sequenced was PBMCs. These receptors were obtained from a woman aged 18-29 years in good health and CMV-seronegative. CDR3s include the opening cysteine and the closing phenylalanine or tryptophan. Fields, in order: V gene, CDR3 length, J gene, clone size, D gene, CDR3 protein, CDR3 DNA. D genes are given only for firm matches. Only some rows state a clone size, as once, few, many or a class for expanded clones.

>TRBV9|12|TRBJ2-1|NA|NA
CASSVGSDEQFF
TGTGCCAGCAGCGTAGGTAGCGATGAGCAGTTCTTC
>TRBV6-5|15|TRBJ2-7|NA|NA
CASSYIGPLSGEQYF
TGTGCCAGCAGTTACATAGGACCTCTTTCGGGGGAGCAGTACTTC
>TRBV5-4|15|TRBJ2-1|NA|TRBD2
CASSLVAGGKDEQFF
TGTGCCAGCAGCCTGGTAGCGGGAGGGAAGGATGAGCAGTTCTTC
>TRBV28|13|TRBJ1-3|NA|TRBD1
CASRAGTAYAIYF
TGTGCCAGCAGGGCCGGGACAGCGTACGCCATATATTTT
>TRBV19|15|TRBJ1-1|NA|NA
CASSIGDWMNTEAFF
TGTGCCAGTAGTATAGGGGACTGGATGAACACTGAAGCTTTCTTT
>TRBV7-2|14|TRBJ1-5|NA|NA
CASSRGGGNQPQHF
TGTGCCAGCAGCCGGGGAGGGGGCAATCAGCCCCAGCATTTT
>TRBV10-3|14|TRBJ1-2|NA|NA
CAISELGQRYGYTF
TGTGCCATCAGTGAGTTAGGACAGCGTTATGGCTACACCTTC
>TRBV19|14|TRBJ2-7|NA|TRBD2
CASSILPGGYEQYF
TGTGCCAGTAGTATCCTTCCGGGGGGCTACGAGCAGTACTTC
>TRBV2|15|TRBJ2-1|once|TRBD2
CASSALGLAGYRQFF
TGTGCCAGCAGTGCCTTGGGACTAGCGGGATATCGGCAGTTCTTC
>TRBV2|13|TRBJ2-7|NA|NA
CASRQTRTYEQYF
TGTGCCAGCAGACAGACAAGGACCTACGAGCAGTACTTC
>TRBV6-1|15|TRBJ2-7|NA|TRBD2
CASSEGLAGFYEQYF
TGTGCCAGCAGTGAAGGACTAGCGGGCTTCTACGAGCAGTACTTC
>TRBV4-2|19|TRBJ2-4|once|TRBD2
CASSQDFAGGPKGGNIQYF
TGTGCCAGCAGCCAAGATTTCGCGGGAGGGCCCAAGGGGGGGAACATTCAGTACTTC
>TRBV12-1|18|TRBJ2-3|NA|NA
CASSFEIAAGACTDTQYF
TGTGCCAGCAGCTTTGAGATTGCGGCGGGAGCTTGCACAGATACGCAGTATTTT
>TRBV27|14|TRBJ2-7|NA|NA
CASSLVGIGYEQYF
TGTGCCAGCAGTTTGGTCGGGATTGGCTACGAGCAGTACTTC
>TRBV11-3|15|TRBJ2-1|NA|NA
CASSSTLSEDNEQFF
TGTGCCAGCAGCTCAACGTTGAGCGAGGATAATGAGCAGTTCTTC
>TRBV5-6|14|TRBJ1-1|NA|NA
CASSLGSRGTEAFF
TGTGCCAGCAGCTTGGGAAGCCGTGGCACTGAAGCTTTCTTT
>TRBV6-5|14|TRBJ2-7|NA|NA
CASSYEQGSYEQYF
TGTGCCAGCAGTTACGAACAGGGATCCTACGAGCAGTACTTC
>TRBV28|15|TRBJ2-7|NA|NA
CASSFNLGVLPEQYF
TGTGCCAGCAGTTTTAATTTAGGGGTTCTGCCCGAGCAGTACTTC
>TRBV9|15|TRBJ2-5|NA|NA
CASSGSGISGETQYF
TGTGCCAGCAGCGGATCCGGGATATCTGGGGAGACCCAGTACTTC
>TRBV19|14|TRBJ2-2|NA|NA
CASSWAPNTGELFF
TGTGCCAGTAGTTGGGCACCTAACACCGGGGAGCTGTTTTTT
>TRBV11-3|14|TRBJ2-3|NA|NA
CASSLGALTDTQYF
TGTGCCAGCAGCTTAGGAGCGCTCACAGATACGCAGTATTTT
>TRBV7-9|14|TRBJ2-2|once|NA
CASSFGSMTGELFF
TGTGCCAGCAGCTTTGGTAGTATGACCGGGGAGCTGTTTTTT
>TRBV6-6|14|TRBJ2-7|once|TRBD1
CASSRGQGPYEQYF
TGTGCCAGCAGCCGGGGACAGGGCCCCTACGAGCAGTACTTC
>TRBV13|15|TRBJ2-1|NA|NA
CASSQGEGVRNEQFF
TGTGCCAGCAGCCAGGGCGAGGGGGTAAGGAATGAGCAGTTCTTC
>TRBV19|17|TRBJ2-1|NA|TRBD1
CASRFTHNRGLNNEQFF
TGTGCCAGTAGGTTCACCCACAACAGGGGGCTCAACAATGAGCAGTTCTTC
>TRBV5-4|15|TRBJ2-7|NA|TRBD1
CASSLGTGEGYEQYF
TGTGCCAGCAGCTTGGGGACAGGGGAAGGCTACGAGCAGTACTTC
>TRBV5-1|16|TRBJ2-3|NA|TRBD2
CASSFGLALNTDTQYF
TGCGCCAGCAGCTTCGGACTAGCGCTCAACACAGATACGCAGTATTTT
>TRBV6-5|16|TRBJ2-3|once|NA
CASSSGHRDWTDTQYF
TGTGCCAGCAGTTCAGGCCACAGGGATTGGACAGATACGCAGTATTTT
>TRBV10-3|14|TRBJ2-3|NA|NA
CAISETFSTDTQYF
TGTGCCATCAGTGAGACATTTAGCACAGATACGCAGTATTTT
>TRBV6-6|14|TRBJ2-5|NA|TRBD2
CATRPAGGPETQYF
TGTGCCACTCGGCCAGCGGGAGGGCCCGAGACCCAGTACTTC
>TRBV10-3|17|TRBJ2-5|NA|NA
CAISESFGGMGEETQYF
TGTGCCATCAGTGAGTCTTTCGGCGGGATGGGAGAAGAGACCCAGTACTTC
>TRBV16|15|TRBJ1-2|NA|NA
CASSRMQGANYGYTF
TGTGCCAGCAGCCGCATGCAGGGCGCTAACTATGGCTACACCTTC
>TRBV7-8|16|TRBJ2-1|NA|NA
CASSDPERDKYNEQFF
TGTGCCAGCAGCGATCCTGAACGGGACAAATACAATGAGCAGTTCTTC
>TRBV28|15|TRBJ2-5|NA|TRBD1
CASSERTGAWETQYF
TGTGCCAGCAGTGAAAGGACAGGGGCTTGGGAGACCCAGTACTTC
>TRBV27|14|TRBJ2-1|once|NA
CASSLFNSYNEQFF
TGTGCCAGCAGTTTGTTCAACAGCTACAATGAGCAGTTCTTC
>TRBV27|14|TRBJ1-1|NA|NA
CASSFTGSNTEAFF
TGTGCCAGCAGTTTCACAGGTTCGAACACTGAAGCTTTCTTT
>TRBV28|15|TRBJ2-7|NA|TRBD2
CASSYYSGSSYEQYF
TGTGCCAGCAGTTACTATAGCGGGAGTTCGTACGAGCAGTACTTC
>TRBV27|16|TRBJ1-2|NA|NA
CASSFRGQRTNYGYTF
TGTGCCAGCAGTTTCAGGGGTCAGAGAACTAACTATGGCTACACCTTC
>TRBV6-5|13|TRBJ1-1|NA|TRBD1
CASRRTGNTEAFF
TGTGCCAGCAGACGGACAGGGAACACTGAAGCTTTCTTT
>TRBV28|11|TRBJ1-1|NA|NA
CASSLPGEAFF
TGTGCCAGCAGTTTGCCCGGTGAAGCTTTCTTT
>TRBV10-1|15|TRBJ1-1|NA|TRBD1
CASSEQGAANTEAFF
TGCGCCAGCAGTGAACAGGGGGCGGCGAACACTGAAGCTTTCTTT
>TRBV2|16|TRBJ1-2|NA|NA
CASSEVRGRAIGGYTF
TGTGCCAGCAGTGAGGTTCGTGGCAGGGCAATTGGGGGCTACACCTTC
>TRBV15|15|TRBJ2-7|NA|TRBD1
CATSRGGTGYYEQYF
TGTGCCACCAGCCGAGGGGGGACAGGGTACTACGAGCAGTACTTC
>TRBV27|14|TRBJ2-7|NA|TRBD1
CASSERTGNYEQYF
TGTGCCAGCAGTGAAAGGACAGGCAACTACGAGCAGTACTTC
>TRBV11-2|15|TRBJ2-1|once|NA
CASSGLYNFNNEQFF
TGTGCCAGCTCGGGACTGTATAACTTCAACAATGAGCAGTTCTTC
>TRBV5-8|10|TRBJ2-7|few|NA
CASGAYEQYF
TGTGCCAGCGGAGCATACGAGCAGTACTTC
>TRBV6-1|14|TRBJ1-2|NA|NA
CASSAGIANYGYTF
TGTGCCAGCAGTGCCGGGATAGCTAACTATGGCTACACCTTC
>TRBV7-2|14|TRBJ2-7|NA|TRBD1
CASSGGQGANEQYF
TGTGCCAGCAGCGGCGGACAGGGGGCGAACGAGCAGTACTTC
>TRBV19|13|TRBJ1-5|NA|NA
CASRLGRDQPQHF
TGTGCCAGTAGGTTGGGCAGGGATCAGCCCCAGCATTTT
>TRBV15|15|TRBJ2-7|NA|NA
CATSRERGATYEQYF
TGTGCCACCAGCAGAGAGCGCGGGGCCACGTACGAGCAGTACTTC